These T cell receptor beta chains were read from a single sample in a study of OX40 agonist ivuxolimab in advanced cancers. Sequencing was performed with immunoSEQ multiplex PCR; in TCRdb, only in-frame clones are kept and a portion is missing. This repertoire shows about 48,000 clones, about 81% found once; its top ten account for around 7.7%. Sequenced here: CD4+ or CD8+ T cells sorted from blood, sampled in a trial of the OX40 agonist ivuxolimab. The receptors here all came from an adult with an advanced solid tumor such as melanoma, head and neck, liver or kidney cancer. Each CDR3 is given with its conserved first and last residue. The D gene is left open where the match is weak. Size is stated for part of the rows, as once, few or many counts, or as a class when the clone is expanded.

V	size	D	J	DNA	CDR3
TRBV4-3	NA	TRBD1	TRBJ1-6	TGCGCCAGCAGCCAAGATTTATACAGGGGGTGGGGTTCACCCCTCCACTTT	CASSQDLYRGWGSPLHF
TRBV7-9	NA	NA	TRBJ2-1	TGTGCCAGCAGCTTAGTTAGGGGACAAGTCTACAATGAGCAGTTCTTC	CASSLVRGQVYNEQFF
TRBV2	NA	NA	TRBJ1-1	TGTGCCAGCAGTCGGGGGCCCTTTAACACTGAAGCTTTCTTT	CASSRGPFNTEAFF
TRBV5-1	NA	NA	TRBJ2-1	TGCGCCAGCAGCTTGAGGGGATTAAGGACCAATGAGCAGTTCTTC	CASSLRGLRTNEQFF
TRBV2	NA	NA	TRBJ2-5	TGTGCCAGCAGAGCCGACAGGAACCAAGAGACCCAGTACTTC	CASRADRNQETQYF
TRBV7-9	NA	NA	TRBJ1-3	TGTGCCAGCAGCCCACCCGGTGCCCTCTCTGGAAACACCATATATTTT	CASSPPGALSGNTIYF
TRBV4-3	NA	NA	TRBJ2-7	TGCGCCAGCAGCCAAGAGCCCCACAACTCCTACGAGCAGTACTTC	CASSQEPHNSYEQYF
TRBV9	NA	TRBD1	TRBJ1-2	TGTGCCAGCAGCGTAGTCTCGACAGGGAGTGGCTACACCTTC	CASSVVSTGSGYTF
TRBV27	once	NA	TRBJ2-7	TGTGCCAGCAGTTTTTCGGGAGCGGCAGACTCCTACGAGCAGTACTTC	CASSFSGAADSYEQYF
TRBV6-1	NA	NA	TRBJ1-2	TGTGCCAGCAGTGAAGGACAGAATTTCTATGGCTACACCTTC	CASSEGQNFYGYTF
TRBV18	NA	NA	TRBJ2-1	TGTGCCAGCTCACCACCGGCGAGCGGTGGGGTTGGTGAGCAGTTCTTC	CASSPPASGGVGEQFF
TRBV5-1	once	NA	TRBJ2-7	TGCGCCAGCAGGGACGGCTACGAGCAGTACTTC	CASRDGYEQYF
TRBV19	NA	NA	TRBJ1-2	TGTGCCAGTAGTATCCCAGGCGATTTCTATGGCTACACCTTC	CASSIPGDFYGYTF
TRBV7-7	NA	NA	TRBJ2-5	TGTGCCAGCAGCCCAGGGGTTGAGACCCAGTACTTC	CASSPGVETQYF
TRBV4-3	NA	TRBD1	TRBJ1-2	TGCGCCAGCAGCCAGACAGGGTTGGGTAACTATGGCTACACCTTC	CASSQTGLGNYGYTF
TRBV19	NA	NA	TRBJ2-5	TGTGCCACCACGAGTGGGGAGACCCAGTACTTC	CATTSGETQYF
TRBV6-5	NA	NA	TRBJ1-6	TGTGCCAGCAAGTTTATGGTTGGGGTTTCACCCCTCCACTTT	CASKFMVGVSPLHF
TRBV5-4	NA	TRBD1	TRBJ2-7	TGTGCCAGCAGCCCTCCGGGACAGGGGTCCTACGAGCAGTACTTC	CASSPPGQGSYEQYF
TRBV5-8	NA	NA	TRBJ2-7	TGTGCCAGCAGCTTGAGGGGAATCTCCTACGAGCAGTACTTC	CASSLRGISYEQYF
TRBV28	NA	NA	TRBJ2-7	TGTGCCAGCGGGGCAGGCCACTACGAGCAGTACTTC	CASGAGHYEQYF
TRBV28	NA	NA	TRBJ2-7	TGTGCCACTCTGGACGGCTCCTACGAGCAGTACTTC	CATLDGSYEQYF
TRBV4-3	NA	NA	TRBJ1-4	TGCGCCAGCAGCCAAGAAGTCCCTGTGGGCCTTAGGGAAAAACTGTTTTTT	CASSQEVPVGLREKLFF
TRBV5-1	NA	NA	TRBJ1-2	TGCGCCAGCAGCTCTCAACCTCGGATGGGAGCCTCCCCGACTGACTATGGCTACACCTTC	CASSSQPRMGASPTDYGYTF
TRBV4-1	NA	NA	TRBJ2-5	TGCGCCAGCAGCCAAGATAGAGGGATGAGGGGAGAGACCCAGTACTTC	CASSQDRGMRGETQYF
TRBV27	NA	TRBD2	TRBJ2-7	TGTGCCAGCAGCCTCTTCCTAGCGGTTACGTCCTACGAGCAGTACTTC	CASSLFLAVTSYEQYF
TRBV6-5	once	NA	TRBJ2-7	TGTGCCAGCAGTTATGCGTTCTCCAGCCGGAACTACGAGCAGTACTTC	CASSYAFSSRNYEQYF
TRBV11-2	NA	TRBD2	TRBJ2-7	TGTGCCAGCAGCTTAGGCTGGGGGACTAGCGGATACTACGAGCAGTACTTC	CASSLGWGTSGYYEQYF
TRBV7-2	NA	TRBD2	TRBJ2-7	TGTGCCAGCAGCCCGGGACTAGCGGGAGCTAACGAGCAGTACTTC	CASSPGLAGANEQYF
TRBV18	NA	NA	TRBJ1-2	TGTGCCAGCTCACCACCGAGTACAGCTAACTATGGCTACACCTTC	CASSPPSTANYGYTF
TRBV18	NA	TRBD2	TRBJ2-7	TGTGCCAGCTCACCGGCGGGAGGAACAGAATACGAGCAGTACTTC	CASSPAGGTEYEQYF
TRBV2	NA	TRBD2	TRBJ2-5	TGTGCCAGCAGTGAATCGGGGCTAGCGGGAGGGGCAGAGACCCAGTACTTC	CASSESGLAGGAETQYF
TRBV7-9	NA	TRBD1	TRBJ2-7	TGTGCCAGCAGCACCAACACGGGACAGGCTTACGAGCAGTACTTC	CASSTNTGQAYEQYF
TRBV2	NA	NA	TRBJ1-1	TGTGCCAGCAGTAGGGATCGGAACACTGAAGCTTTCTTT	CASSRDRNTEAFF
TRBV11-2	NA	NA	TRBJ1-5	TGTGCCAGCAGCTTTTTTTCGGGGGGCAATCAGCCCCAGCATTTT	CASSFFSGGNQPQHF
TRBV6-1	NA	TRBD1	TRBJ1-2	TGTGCCAGCAGCCTCGGGGACAGGGCCTATTATGGCTACACCTTC	CASSLGDRAYYGYTF
TRBV19	NA	TRBD2	TRBJ2-6	TGTGCCAGTAGTATAGAGATGCGGGAGTGGGTGGACTCTGGGGCCAACGTCCTGACTTTC	CASSIEMREWVDSGANVLTF
TRBV19	NA	TRBD1	TRBJ2-5	TGTGCCAGTAGTAACCGACAGGGTTCCTTCCAAGAGACCCAGTACTTC	CASSNRQGSFQETQYF
TRBV11-2	once	TRBD2	TRBJ2-7	TGTGCCAGCAGCTTGAATTCCGGGACTAACTACGAGCAGTACTTC	CASSLNSGTNYEQYF
TRBV7-2	NA	TRBD1	TRBJ2-7	TGTGCCAGCAGCCTCGCCCCCCGGGGACAGGGGCGCTACGAGCAGTACTTC	CASSLAPRGQGRYEQYF
TRBV18	NA	NA	TRBJ2-2	TGTGCCAGCTCACCAAGGCAGGGATCCGTGAACACCGGGGAGCTGTTTTTT	CASSPRQGSVNTGELFF
TRBV19	NA	TRBD1	TRBJ2-2	TGTGCCAGTAGTATAGAGTCGGGACAGGGGGGGACCGGGGAGCTGTTTTTT	CASSIESGQGGTGELFF